Shown below are 5 T cell receptor beta chains from a single sample sequenced in a study of blood T cells in healthy people across ages. A second PCR, run for 7 to 11 cycles, used a sample-barcoded 5' primer plus a J-beta primer mix. TCRdb reprocessed the 5' RACE reads with MiXCR, giving one entry per CDR3 protein. The repertoire holds approximately 1,100,000 distinct CDR3 sequences, 40% to 45% seen once, with about 20% in the top ten. Sequences were obtained from blood. The receptors stem from a woman in her sixties in good health.

The V gene is TRBV20-1, the J gene TRBJ1-1; no firm D call. The CDR3 spans 12 residues. The germline V gene encodes CDR1 DFQATT and CDR2 SNEGSKA (reference sequence). V was clipped by 4 bases and J by 2 bases, with 8 bases between them. The CDR3 loop reads CSAKWVNTEAFF. The CDR3 region has the DNA TGCAGTGCTAAGTGGGTTAACACTGAAGCTTTCTTT.

Ten or more counts support this clonotype. The chain uses TRBV29-1 and TRBJ2-1, with a tentative D call TRBD2 (6 bases). There are 12 residues in the CDR3. Germline CDR1 SQVTM, CDR2 ANQGSEA. V shed 3 bases and J shed 7 bases, with 10 bases lying between them. The CDR3 sequence: CSVEGGRNEQFF. The CDR3 DNA follows: TGCAGCGTTGAGGGGGGACGGAATGAGCAGTTCTTC.

The genes are TRBV7-2 and TRBJ1-4; 7 nucleotides align to TRBD1. V shed 4 bases, J shed 2 bases, and the junction held 4 bases outside the gene matches. Germline lookup yields CDR1 SGHTA and CDR2 FQGNSA. The CDR3 sequence is 15 residues long. This CDR3 reads CASSSQGRTNEKLFF. CDR3 nucleotide sequence: TGTGCCAGCAGCTCACAGGGGCGGACTAATGAAAAACTGTTTTTT.

This clonotype came up a few times. The V call is TRBV4-1, the J call TRBJ2-7; TRBD1 matches 9 bases. The V gene end was trimmed by 1 base and the J gene end by 3 bases; junction bases not matched to a gene: 7. The length of the CDR3 is 16 residues. Germline V gene lookup returns CDR1 MGHRA and CDR2 YSYEKL. The DNA for the CDR3 is TGCGCCAGCAGCCAAGCAACCGGGACAGGGTTCTACGAGCAGTACTTC. Encoded protein: CASSQATGTGFYEQYF.

In its sample, this clonotype was seen once. The chain combines TRBV28 with TRBJ2-7, with D perhaps assigned TRBD1 or TRBD2 (8 bases each). This CDR3 contains 14 residues. Trimming stripped 7 bases from V and 0 bases from J, with 13 bases between. Germline CDR1 MDHEN, CDR2 SYDVKM. CDR3 residues: CASTGGTGSYEQYF. The CDR3 region has the DNA TGTGCCAGCACGGGGGGGACAGGCTCCTACGAGCAGTACTTC.